This is a list of T cell receptor beta chains from one sample in a study of T-cell reconstitution after alpha-beta-depleted transplantation in children. MiXCR, run by TCRdb on the PCR reads, gives a single entry per CDR3 protein. Here the sample spans some 310,000 distinct CDR3 sequences, 20% to 30% being singletons. The material sequenced was PBMCs, mostly from graft donor cells, taken 180 days after TCRalphabeta/CD19-depleted stem cell transplant. These receptors were obtained from a male patient younger than 18 who had a stem cell transplant for acute lymphoblastic leukemia, so the T cells may come from the graft donor. Each CDR3 is given with its conserved first and last residue. Each record gives: D gene, V gene, J gene, clone size, CDR3 protein, CDR3 DNA. D genes are given only for firm matches. Where a row states a size, it is once, few, many or the class of an expanded clone; other rows omit it.

d_gene: .
v_gene: TRBV19
j_gene: TRBJ1-4
abundance: few
CDR3aa: CASSIVANEKLFF
CDR3nt: TGTGCCAGTAGTATAGTGGCTAATGAAAAACTGTTTTTT

d_gene: .
v_gene: TRBV27
j_gene: TRBJ1-4
abundance: .
CDR3aa: CASRGQGLRSEKLFF
CDR3nt: TGTGCCAGCAGGGGTCAGGGGCTGAGGAGTGAAAAACTGTTTTTT

d_gene: TRBD1
v_gene: TRBV27
j_gene: TRBJ1-2
abundance: few
CDR3aa: CASSRGLLDGYTF
CDR3nt: TGTGCCAGCAGCAGGGGGTTATTGGATGGCTACACCTTC

d_gene: TRBD2
v_gene: TRBV9
j_gene: TRBJ2-1
abundance: .
CDR3aa: CASSVEGPGLVSNEQFF
CDR3nt: TGTGCCAGCAGCGTAGAGGGGCCGGGACTAGTCTCCAATGAGCAGTTCTTC

d_gene: TRBD1
v_gene: TRBV28
j_gene: TRBJ2-7
abundance: few
CDR3aa: CASSYRDRPYEQYF
CDR3nt: TGTGCCAGCAGTTATCGGGACAGGCCCTACGAGCAGTACTTC

d_gene: TRBD2
v_gene: TRBV27
j_gene: TRBJ2-3
abundance: .
CDR3aa: CASSARGGTDTQYF
CDR3nt: TGTGCCAGCAGTGCCCGCGGGGGGACAGATACGCAGTATTTT

d_gene: TRBD2
v_gene: TRBV20-1
j_gene: TRBJ2-7
abundance: .
CDR3aa: CSATGLASSYEQYF
CDR3nt: TGCAGTGCGACAGGACTAGCGAGCTCCTACGAGCAGTACTTC

d_gene: TRBD1
v_gene: TRBV3-1
j_gene: TRBJ2-5
abundance: few
CDR3aa: CASSPRDRVETQYF
CDR3nt: TGTGCCAGCAGCCCAAGGGACAGGGTTGAGACCCAGTACTTC

d_gene: .
v_gene: TRBV7-3
j_gene: TRBJ2-3
abundance: few
CDR3aa: CASSPLRFVTDTQYF
CDR3nt: TGTGCCAGCAGCCCCCTTCGGTTTGTCACAGATACGCAGTATTTT

d_gene: TRBD2
v_gene: TRBV7-7
j_gene: TRBJ2-1
abundance: .
CDR3aa: CASSLAGRHNEQFF
CDR3nt: TGTGCCAGCTCACTAGCGGGTCGTCACAATGAGCAGTTCTTC

d_gene: .
v_gene: TRBV5-1
j_gene: TRBJ1-1
abundance: many
CDR3aa: CASSLGPGLNTEAFF
CDR3nt: TGCGCCAGCAGCTTGGGGCCGGGACTGAACACTGAAGCTTTCTTT

d_gene: .
v_gene: TRBV12-3/TRBV12-4
j_gene: TRBJ2-6
abundance: .
CDR3aa: CASSSREVSSGANVLTF
CDR3nt: TGTGCCAGCAGCTCCAGGGAGGTGTCCTCTGGGGCCAACGTCCTGACTTTC

d_gene: .
v_gene: TRBV4-2
j_gene: TRBJ2-1
abundance: .
CDR3aa: CASSPILENEQFF
CDR3nt: TGTGCCAGCAGCCCCATTCTAGAAAATGAGCAGTTCTTC

d_gene: TRBD2
v_gene: TRBV13
j_gene: TRBJ2-7
abundance: few
CDR3aa: CASRLAGSAYEQYF
CDR3nt: TGTGCCAGCAGACTAGCGGGATCGGCCTACGAGCAGTACTTC

d_gene: .
v_gene: TRBV21-1
j_gene: TRBJ2-1
abundance: .
CDR3aa: CASSKLGRADGEQFF
CDR3nt: TGTGCCAGCAGCAAGCTCGGGAGGGCAGACGGTGAGCAGTTCTTC

d_gene: TRBD1
v_gene: TRBV10-2
j_gene: TRBJ1-1
abundance: .
CDR3aa: CASSEFPTGITEAFF
CDR3nt: TGCGCCAGCAGTGAATTCCCGACAGGGATCACTGAAGCTTTCTTT

d_gene: TRBD2
v_gene: TRBV5-4
j_gene: TRBJ2-7
abundance: few
CDR3aa: CASSYGTSIHEQYF
CDR3nt: TGTGCCAGCAGCTATGGGACTAGCATCCACGAGCAGTACTTC

d_gene: .
v_gene: TRBV11-2
j_gene: TRBJ2-6
abundance: few
CDR3aa: CASSPRGQPFTLSGANVLTF
CDR3nt: TGTGCCAGCAGTCCCAGGGGACAACCTTTCACCCTCTCTGGGGCCAACGTCCTGACTTTC

d_gene: .
v_gene: TRBV11-3
j_gene: TRBJ2-7
abundance: once
CDR3aa: CASSLDGTGYEQYF
CDR3nt: TGTGCCAGCAGCTTAGACGGAACCGGCTACGAGCAGTACTTC

d_gene: .
v_gene: TRBV27
j_gene: TRBJ1-6
abundance: .
CDR3aa: CASSLSPGVESPLHF
CDR3nt: TGTGCCAGCAGTTTATCTCCAGGGGTGGAGTCACCCCTCCACTTT

d_gene: .
v_gene: TRBV7-2
j_gene: TRBJ2-4
abundance: few
CDR3aa: CASSPGTAGDIQYF
CDR3nt: TGTGCCAGCAGCCCGGGTACAGCAGGAGACATTCAGTACTTC

d_gene: TRBD2
v_gene: TRBV6-1
j_gene: TRBJ2-7
abundance: .
CDR3aa: CASRGSGRAPYEQYF
CDR3nt: TGTGCCAGCAGAGGTAGCGGGAGGGCCCCCTACGAGCAGTACTTC

d_gene: TRBD2
v_gene: TRBV9
j_gene: TRBJ2-7
abundance: .
CDR3aa: CASSPHKSGRPPSTYEQYF
CDR3nt: TGTGCCAGCAGCCCCCATAAGAGCGGGAGACCTCCTTCTACCTACGAGCAGTACTTC

d_gene: TRBD1
v_gene: TRBV29-1
j_gene: TRBJ1-1
abundance: few
CDR3aa: CSVVRGTTLNTEAFF
CDR3nt: TGCAGCGTTGTCAGGGGGACTACATTGAACACTGAAGCTTTCTTT

d_gene: TRBD1
v_gene: TRBV7-6
j_gene: TRBJ2-1
abundance: .
CDR3aa: CASSLFTGGDNEQFF
CDR3nt: TGTGCCAGCAGCTTATTTACAGGGGGAGACAATGAGCAGTTCTTC

d_gene: .
v_gene: TRBV20-1
j_gene: TRBJ2-7
abundance: few
CDR3aa: CSASGLSGTSSYEQYF
CDR3nt: TGCAGTGCTAGTGGCCTATCCGGGACATCGAGCTACGAGCAGTACTTC

d_gene: .
v_gene: TRBV6-5
j_gene: TRBJ2-5
abundance: .
CDR3aa: CASSYSFYQETQYF
CDR3nt: TGTGCCAGCAGTTACTCGTTCTATCAAGAGACCCAGTACTTC

d_gene: TRBD2
v_gene: TRBV6-2/TRBV6-3
j_gene: TRBJ2-7
abundance: few
CDR3aa: CASSYSSGSVYEQYF
CDR3nt: TGTGCCAGCAGTTACTCAAGCGGGAGCGTCTACGAGCAGTACTTC

d_gene: .
v_gene: TRBV20-1
j_gene: TRBJ2-7
abundance: once
CDR3aa: CSASGNSYEQYF
CDR3nt: TGCAGTGCTAGCGGGAATTCCTACGAGCAGTACTTC

d_gene: .
v_gene: TRBV27
j_gene: TRBJ1-1
abundance: .
CDR3aa: CASSFNRHEAFF
CDR3nt: TGTGCCAGCAGTTTTAACAGACATGAAGCTTTCTTT

d_gene: .
v_gene: TRBV20-1
j_gene: TRBJ1-5
abundance: few
CDR3aa: CSAQRVDSNQPQHF
CDR3nt: TGCAGTGCGCAAAGGGTGGATAGCAATCAGCCCCAGCATTTT

d_gene: TRBD2
v_gene: TRBV3-1
j_gene: TRBJ2-1
abundance: few
CDR3aa: CASSARPGLGANEQFF
CDR3nt: TGTGCCAGCAGCGCCCGACCGGGACTAGGGGCGAATGAGCAGTTCTTC

d_gene: .
v_gene: TRBV5-1
j_gene: TRBJ2-5
abundance: few
CDR3aa: CASRNDRAGGTQYF
CDR3nt: TGCGCCAGCAGAAATGACAGGGCCGGGGGGACCCAGTACTTC

d_gene: .
v_gene: TRBV20-1
j_gene: TRBJ2-7
abundance: many
CDR3aa: CSAGRGSHEQYF
CDR3nt: TGCAGTGCTGGTAGGGGGTCCCACGAGCAGTACTTC

d_gene: .
v_gene: TRBV7-2
j_gene: TRBJ2-5
abundance: many
CDR3aa: CASSPWTKETQYF
CDR3nt: TGTGCCAGCAGCCCTTGGACCAAAGAGACCCAGTACTTC

d_gene: TRBD1
v_gene: TRBV6-2/TRBV6-3
j_gene: TRBJ2-7
abundance: .
CDR3aa: CASSYAGTGTYEQYF
CDR3nt: TGTGCCAGCAGTTACGCCGGGACAGGGACCTACGAGCAGTACTTC

d_gene: TRBD2
v_gene: TRBV11-2
j_gene: TRBJ2-1
abundance: .
CDR3aa: CASRAGERQFF
CDR3nt: TGTGCCAGCAGGGCGGGAGAGAGGCAGTTCTTC

d_gene: .
v_gene: TRBV5-1
j_gene: TRBJ2-5
abundance: .
CDR3aa: CASSLEGPSVETQYF
CDR3nt: TGCGCCAGCAGCTTGGAGGGTCCTAGCGTGGAGACCCAGTACTTC

d_gene: .
v_gene: TRBV5-1
j_gene: TRBJ2-7
abundance: few
CDR3aa: CASSLETETYEQYF
CDR3nt: TGCGCCAGCAGCTTAGAGACAGAGACTTACGAGCAGTACTTC

d_gene: .
v_gene: TRBV2
j_gene: TRBJ2-1
abundance: .
CDR3aa: CASGLPTFPAFF
CDR3nt: TGTGCCAGCGGACTTCCCACGTTTCCGGCGTTCTTC

d_gene: .
v_gene: TRBV29-1
j_gene: TRBJ2-7
abundance: .
CDR3aa: CSVEGVDQVAYEQYF
CDR3nt: TGCAGCGTTGAGGGAGTCGATCAGGTTGCGTACGAGCAGTACTTC

d_gene: .
v_gene: TRBV20-1
j_gene: TRBJ2-3
abundance: .
CDR3aa: CSARVGTFVVASTDTQYF
CDR3nt: TGCAGTGCTAGAGTGGGGACATTCGTGGTCGCTAGCACAGATACGCAGTATTTT

d_gene: TRBD2
v_gene: TRBV5-6
j_gene: TRBJ2-3
abundance: few
CDR3aa: CASSLGPSGSPDTQYF
CDR3nt: TGTGCCAGCAGCTTGGGCCCTAGCGGGAGCCCCGATACGCAGTATTTT

d_gene: .
v_gene: TRBV29-1
j_gene: TRBJ2-2
abundance: .
CDR3aa: CSVAQGSTTGELFF
CDR3nt: TGCAGCGTCGCTCAGGGGTCGACCACCGGGGAGCTGTTTTTT

d_gene: .
v_gene: TRBV20-1
j_gene: TRBJ2-7
abundance: few
CDR3aa: CSARESHEQYF
CDR3nt: TGCAGTGCTAGAGAGAGTCACGAGCAGTACTTC

d_gene: TRBD1
v_gene: TRBV9
j_gene: TRBJ2-5
abundance: .
CDR3aa: CASSVTDQGVRETQYF
CDR3nt: TGTGCCAGCAGCGTAACGGACCAGGGGGTCCGGGAGACCCAGTACTTC

d_gene: TRBD1
v_gene: TRBV27
j_gene: TRBJ1-5
abundance: .
CDR3aa: CASSPQRTGHSNQPQHF
CDR3nt: TGTGCCAGCAGTCCCCAAAGGACAGGACATAGCAATCAGCCCCAGCATTTT

d_gene: TRBD2
v_gene: TRBV2
j_gene: TRBJ2-7
abundance: .
CDR3aa: CASSIPRTSGRTPHSYEQYF
CDR3nt: TGTGCCAGCAGTATCCCCCGGACTAGCGGGAGAACCCCTCATAGCTACGAGCAGTACTTC

d_gene: .
v_gene: TRBV29-1
j_gene: TRBJ2-1
abundance: .
CDR3aa: CSTGPFSYNEQFF
CDR3nt: TGCAGCACCGGACCCTTCTCCTACAATGAGCAGTTCTTC

d_gene: TRBD1
v_gene: TRBV20-1
j_gene: TRBJ1-2
abundance: .
CDR3aa: CSAIGRTGGSYGYTF
CDR3nt: TGCAGTGCTATCGGGAGGACAGGGGGGAGCTATGGCTACACCTTC

d_gene: .
v_gene: TRBV12-3/TRBV12-4
j_gene: TRBJ2-5
abundance: .
CDR3aa: CASSPTNHETQYF
CDR3nt: TGTGCCAGCAGTCCCACCAACCATGAGACCCAGTACTTC

d_gene: TRBD1
v_gene: TRBV4-1
j_gene: TRBJ1-5
abundance: .
CDR3aa: CASSQGVDRGAPQHF
CDR3nt: TGCGCCAGCAGCCAAGGGGTGGACAGGGGTGCGCCCCAGCATTTT

d_gene: TRBD2
v_gene: TRBV9
j_gene: TRBJ2-2
abundance: few
CDR3aa: CASSPRVAGGPVGELFF
CDR3nt: TGTGCCAGCAGCCCACGAGTTGCGGGAGGGCCCGTCGGGGAGCTGTTTTTT

d_gene: TRBD2
v_gene: TRBV27
j_gene: TRBJ2-7
abundance: .
CDR3aa: CASSLAGGRDEQNF
CDR3nt: TGTGCCAGCAGTCTAGCGGGAGGTCGGGACGAGCAGAACTTC

d_gene: .
v_gene: TRBV7-6
j_gene: TRBJ2-1
abundance: .
CDR3aa: CASSLAGFQFF
CDR3nt: TGTGCCAGCAGCTTAGCGGGGTTCCAGTTCTTC

d_gene: .
v_gene: TRBV20-1
j_gene: TRBJ1-5
abundance: .
CDR3aa: CSGRDQGPPNQPQHF
CDR3nt: TGCAGTGGGCGAGACCAAGGGCCCCCCAATCAGCCCCAGCATTTT

d_gene: .
v_gene: TRBV15
j_gene: TRBJ1-5
abundance: .
CDR3aa: CATSSPWGAGGNQPQHF
CDR3nt: TGTGCCACCAGCAGCCCGTGGGGGGCAGGGGGCAATCAGCCCCAGCATTTT

d_gene: .
v_gene: TRBV20-1
j_gene: TRBJ1-4
abundance: .
CDR3aa: CSARDRHLGANEKLFF
CDR3nt: TGCAGTGCTAGAGATCGCCATTTGGGAGCTAATGAAAAACTGTTTTTT

d_gene: TRBD2
v_gene: TRBV4-2
j_gene: TRBJ2-7
abundance: few
CDR3aa: CASSLSFSTSGRYEQYF
CDR3nt: TGTGCCAGCAGCCTTTCATTTTCGACTAGCGGACGCTACGAGCAGTACTTC

d_gene: .
v_gene: TRBV10-3
j_gene: TRBJ2-1
abundance: .
CDR3aa: CAISEDTSYDNEQFF
CDR3nt: TGTGCCATCAGTGAGGACACTAGTTATGACAATGAGCAGTTCTTC